This TCR beta chain was profiled in a study of blood T cell repertoires in COVID-19. Study-level background: COVID-19 samples, acute and convalescent, were from the United States, Italy and Spain.

Original analysis: The assay estimated nucleated cells by amplifying reference gene primers. TCRdb's copy holds only in-frame clones and misses some; the assay was immunoSEQ multiplex PCR. V, J and clone size are those of that table, while D and trimming were read from the DNA. The profile shows roughly 140,000 clones, about four fifths of them singletons. The germline V gene encodes CDR1 SGHDT and CDR2 YYEEEE. The CDR3 covers 13 residues. Deletions cut 1 base from V and 4 bases from J, with 8 bases between. This TCR came from a human donor with acute or convalescent COVID-19. The donor label of this sample is uncertain. The chain links TRBV5-6 to TRBJ1-2; TRBD1 might be the D (5 bases). Sample: peripheral blood. The CDR3 DNA follows: TGTGCCAGCAGCTTGCAACAGGTCTATGGCTACACCTTC. Amino acids: CASSLQQVYGYTF. Combining the CDR3 with reference TRBV5-6 and TRBJ1-2 gives the whole variable domain DAGVTQSPTHLIKTRGQQVTLRCSPKSGHDTVSWYQQALGQGPQFIFQYYEEEERQRGNFPDRFSGHQFPNYSSELNVNALLLGDSALYLCASSLQQVYGYTFGSGTRLTVV.